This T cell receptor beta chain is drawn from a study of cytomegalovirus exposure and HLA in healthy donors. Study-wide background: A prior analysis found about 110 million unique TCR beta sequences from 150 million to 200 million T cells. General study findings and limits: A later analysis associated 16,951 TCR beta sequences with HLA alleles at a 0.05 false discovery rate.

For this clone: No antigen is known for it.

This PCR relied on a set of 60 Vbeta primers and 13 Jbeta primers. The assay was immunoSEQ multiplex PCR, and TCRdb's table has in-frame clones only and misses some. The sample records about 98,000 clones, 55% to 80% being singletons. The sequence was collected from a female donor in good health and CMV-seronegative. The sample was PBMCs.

The CDR3 region has the DNA TGTGCCAGCAGTTGGGACATCTATGGCTACACCTTC. Amino acids: CASSWDIYGYTF. The J gene is TRBJ1-2, the V gene TRBV28, with a possible D match to TRBD1 (6 bases). CDR1 is MDHEN, CDR2 SYDVKM, per germline. V was pared by 4 bases and J by 4 bases, with 7 bases between. The CDR3 is 12 residues long.